This T cell receptor beta chain was found in a study of CD4 T cells in relation to SARS-CoV-2 and coronaviruses. Study background: After 10 days of antigen culture, PBMC TCR beta CDR3s were sequenced. General study results and limits: Each donor contributed either pre-pandemic or post-infection samples, not both. In about 65% of donors, memory CD4+ clonotypes crossrecognized SARS-CoV-2 and at least one common cold coronavirus spike.

TCRdb's table, derived via immunoSEQ multiplex PCR, lists solely in-frame clones and lacks some. Among over 20,000 clones listed, over 70% were seen once. The unexposed donors gave CD4+ T cells in about 2010-2019, prior to COVID-19. After around nine days of culture, CD4+ T cells were isolated. Unexposed-donor CD4+ T cells were probed with SARS-CoV-2 S/N and four cold-coronavirus spikes, cells permitting. Notes on this clone: Its antigen is unidentified.

The receptor's source is a human donor in good health. Sequencing was done on a sample of CD4+ T cells from PBMCs, cultured in vitro.

In DNA, the CDR3 is TGTGCCAGCAGCTCGTACTACAGGGGGCCCTCACTCGCAGATACGCAGTATTTT. It translates to CASSSYYRGPSLADTQYF. The chain combines TRBV5-6 with TRBJ2-3, with TRBD1 identical over 9 bases. V trimming: 3 bases; J trimming: 4 bases; junction bases outside the gene matches: 15. In germline, CDR1 is SGHDT, CDR2 YYEEEE. This CDR3 contains 18 residues.